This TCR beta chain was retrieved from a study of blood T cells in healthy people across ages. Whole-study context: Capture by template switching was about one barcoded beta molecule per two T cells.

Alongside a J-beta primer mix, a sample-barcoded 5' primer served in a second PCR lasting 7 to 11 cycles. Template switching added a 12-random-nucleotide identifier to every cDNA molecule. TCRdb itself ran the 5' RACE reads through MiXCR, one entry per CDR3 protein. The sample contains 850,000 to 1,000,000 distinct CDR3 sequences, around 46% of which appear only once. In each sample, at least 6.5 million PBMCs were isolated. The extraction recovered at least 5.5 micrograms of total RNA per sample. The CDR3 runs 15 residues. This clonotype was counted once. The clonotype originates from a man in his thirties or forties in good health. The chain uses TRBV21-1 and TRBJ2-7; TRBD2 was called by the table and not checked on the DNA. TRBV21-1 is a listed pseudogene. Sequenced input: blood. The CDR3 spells CASSKGGGNTYEQYF. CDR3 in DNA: TGTGCCAGCAGCAAAGGCGGAGGTAACACCTACGAGCAGTACTTC.